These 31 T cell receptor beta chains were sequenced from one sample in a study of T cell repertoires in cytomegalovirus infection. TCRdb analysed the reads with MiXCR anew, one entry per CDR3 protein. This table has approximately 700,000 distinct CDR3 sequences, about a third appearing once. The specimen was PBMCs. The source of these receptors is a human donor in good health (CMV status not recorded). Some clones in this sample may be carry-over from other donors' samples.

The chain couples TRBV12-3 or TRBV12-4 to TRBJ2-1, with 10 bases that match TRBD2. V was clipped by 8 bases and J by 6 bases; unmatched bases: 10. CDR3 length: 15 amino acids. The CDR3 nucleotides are TGTGCCAGCGAGCTAGCGGGAGTGGGCAGCAATGAGCAGTTCTTC. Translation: CASELAGVGSNEQFF.

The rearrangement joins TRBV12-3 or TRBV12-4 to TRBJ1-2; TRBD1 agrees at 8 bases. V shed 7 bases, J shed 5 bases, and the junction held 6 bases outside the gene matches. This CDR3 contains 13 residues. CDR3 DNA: TGTGCCAGCACCGGGGACAGGCCTTATGGCTACACCTTC. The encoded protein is CASTGDRPYGYTF.

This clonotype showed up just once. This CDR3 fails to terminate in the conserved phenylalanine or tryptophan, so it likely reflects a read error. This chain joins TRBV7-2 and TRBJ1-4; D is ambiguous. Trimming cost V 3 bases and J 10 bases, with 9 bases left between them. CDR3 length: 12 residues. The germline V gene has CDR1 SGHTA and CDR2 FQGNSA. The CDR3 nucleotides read TGTGCCAGCAGCTTTCTATATGCAAAACTGTTTTTG. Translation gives CASSFLYAKLFL.

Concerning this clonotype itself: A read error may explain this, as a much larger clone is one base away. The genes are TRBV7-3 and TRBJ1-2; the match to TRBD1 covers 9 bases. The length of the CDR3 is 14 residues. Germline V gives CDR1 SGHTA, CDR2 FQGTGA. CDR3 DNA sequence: TGTGCCAGCAGCCCCGAGGGGACAGGGTATGGCGACACCTTC. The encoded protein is CASSPEGTGYGDTF.

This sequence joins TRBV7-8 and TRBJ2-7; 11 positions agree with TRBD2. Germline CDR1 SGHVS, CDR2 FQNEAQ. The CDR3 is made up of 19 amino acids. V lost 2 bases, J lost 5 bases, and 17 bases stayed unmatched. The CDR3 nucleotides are TGTGCCAGCAGCTTACCAATCGCTCAAACTAGCGGGAGTCCCCACGAGCAGTACTTC. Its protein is CASSLPIAQTSGSPHEQYF.

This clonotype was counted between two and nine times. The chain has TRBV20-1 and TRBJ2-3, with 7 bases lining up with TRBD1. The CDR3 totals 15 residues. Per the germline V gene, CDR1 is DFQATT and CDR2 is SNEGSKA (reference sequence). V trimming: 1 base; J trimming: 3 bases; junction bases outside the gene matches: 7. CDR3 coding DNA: TGCAGTGCTAGAGGACCGGGACAGATAACAGATACGCAGTATTTT. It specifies CSARGPGQITDTQYF.

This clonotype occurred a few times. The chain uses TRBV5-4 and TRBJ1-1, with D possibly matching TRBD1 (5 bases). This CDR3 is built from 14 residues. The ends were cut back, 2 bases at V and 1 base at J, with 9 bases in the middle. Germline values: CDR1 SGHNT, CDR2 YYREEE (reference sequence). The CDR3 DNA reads TGTGCCAGCAGCTTTATGGGGCGGAACACTGAAGCTTTCTTT. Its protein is CASSFMGRNTEAFF.

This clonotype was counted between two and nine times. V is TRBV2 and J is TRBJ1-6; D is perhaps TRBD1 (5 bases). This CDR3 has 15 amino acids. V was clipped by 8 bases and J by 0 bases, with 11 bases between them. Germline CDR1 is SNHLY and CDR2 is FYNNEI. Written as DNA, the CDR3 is TGTGCCAGCCGCAGGGTTTTCTCCTATAATTCACCCCTCCACTTT. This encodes CASRRVFSYNSPLHF.

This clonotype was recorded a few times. This CDR3 is CASSLGVDGQGPQETQYF. CDR3 in DNA: TGCGCCAGCAGCTTGGGGGTCGACGGACAGGGGCCCCAAGAGACCCAGTACTTC. The rearrangement joins TRBV5-1 to TRBJ2-5; 9 positions match TRBD1. V trimming: 0 bases; J trimming: 1 base; junction bases outside the gene matches: 10. The CDR3 loop spans 18 amino acids. The germline V gene encodes CDR1 SGHRS and CDR2 YFSETQ. Supplemented by reference TRBV5-1 and TRBJ2-5, the full variable domain reads KAGVTQTPRYLIKTRGQQVTLSCSPISGHRSVSWYQQTPGQGLQFLFEYFSETQRNKGNFPGRFSGRQFSNSRSEMNVSTLELGDSALYLCASSLGVDGQGPQETQYFGPGTRLLVL.

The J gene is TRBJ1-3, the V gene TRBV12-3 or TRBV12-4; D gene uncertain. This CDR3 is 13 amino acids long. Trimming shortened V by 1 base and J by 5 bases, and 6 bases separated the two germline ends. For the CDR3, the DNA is TGTGCCAGCAGTTTAGGAGGGCGAAACACCATATATTTT. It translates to CASSLGGRNTIYF.

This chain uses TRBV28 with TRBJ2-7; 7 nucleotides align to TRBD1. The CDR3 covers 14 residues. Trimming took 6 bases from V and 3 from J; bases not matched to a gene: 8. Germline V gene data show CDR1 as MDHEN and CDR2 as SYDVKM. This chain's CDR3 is CASSTLGQVYEQYF. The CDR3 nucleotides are TGTGCCAGCAGCACACTCGGACAGGTCTACGAGCAGTACTTC.

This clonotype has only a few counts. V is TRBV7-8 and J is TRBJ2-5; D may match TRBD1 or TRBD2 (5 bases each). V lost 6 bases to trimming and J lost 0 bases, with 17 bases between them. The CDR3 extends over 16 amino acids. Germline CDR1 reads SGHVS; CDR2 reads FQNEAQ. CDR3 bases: TGTGCCAGCAGTATTCGACTGGGACCGCACCAAGAGACCCAGTACTTC. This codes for CASSIRLGPHQETQYF.

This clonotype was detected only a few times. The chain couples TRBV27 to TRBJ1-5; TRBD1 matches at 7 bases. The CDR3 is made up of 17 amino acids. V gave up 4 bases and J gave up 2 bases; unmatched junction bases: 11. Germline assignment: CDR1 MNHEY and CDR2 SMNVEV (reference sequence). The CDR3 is CASSYQFQGDGNQPQHF. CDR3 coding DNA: TGTGCCAGCAGTTACCAATTCCAGGGGGATGGCAATCAGCCCCAGCATTTT.

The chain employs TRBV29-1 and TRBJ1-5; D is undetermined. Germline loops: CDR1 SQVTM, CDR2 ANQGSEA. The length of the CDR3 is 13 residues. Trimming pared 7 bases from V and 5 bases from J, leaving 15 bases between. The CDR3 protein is CSAYIGVDQPQHF. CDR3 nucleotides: TGCAGCGCATATATCGGGGTGGATCAGCCCCAGCATTTT.

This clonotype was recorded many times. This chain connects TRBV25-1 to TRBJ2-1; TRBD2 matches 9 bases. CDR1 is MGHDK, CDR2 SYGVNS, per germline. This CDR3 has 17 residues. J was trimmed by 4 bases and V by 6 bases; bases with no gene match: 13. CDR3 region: CASSGSGSRLGYNEQFF. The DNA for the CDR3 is TGTGCCAGCAGCGGTAGCGGGAGCCGGCTTGGTTACAATGAGCAGTTCTTC.

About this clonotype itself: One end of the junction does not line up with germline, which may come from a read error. DNA of the CDR3: TGTGCCAGCAGCCCACCGGGACAGGGGGCTAGGGACAATCAGGCCCAGCATTTT. Its translation is CASSPPGQGARDNQAQHF. The V gene is TRBV7-2, the J gene TRBJ1-5, with TRBD1 matching 12 bases. This CDR3 is 18 amino acids long. CDR1 is SGHTA and CDR2 is FQGNSA in the germline V gene.

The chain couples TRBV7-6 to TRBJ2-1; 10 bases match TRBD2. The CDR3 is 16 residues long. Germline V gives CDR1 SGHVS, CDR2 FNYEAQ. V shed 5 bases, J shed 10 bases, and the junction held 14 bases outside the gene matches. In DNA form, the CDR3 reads TGTGCCAGCAGCGACGAAAGGACTAGCGGTTACGAAGAGCAGTTCTTC. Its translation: CASSDERTSGYEEQFF.

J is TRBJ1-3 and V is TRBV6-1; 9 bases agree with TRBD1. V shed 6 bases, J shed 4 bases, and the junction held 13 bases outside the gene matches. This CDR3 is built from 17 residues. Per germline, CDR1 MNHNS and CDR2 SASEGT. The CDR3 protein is CASSPGQGNFVGNTIYF. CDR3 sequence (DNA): TGTGCCAGCAGCCCCGGACAGGGGAATTTTGTCGGAAACACCATATATTTT.

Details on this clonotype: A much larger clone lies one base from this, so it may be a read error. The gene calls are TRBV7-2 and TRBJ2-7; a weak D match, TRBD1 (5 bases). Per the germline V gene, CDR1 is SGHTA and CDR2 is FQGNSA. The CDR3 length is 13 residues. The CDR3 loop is CDSSFWKGYEQYF. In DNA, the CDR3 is TGTGACAGCAGCTTTTGGAAGGGGTACGAGCAGTACTTC.

The CDR3 DNA reads TGTGCCAGCAGCCCTCGGGAAGGGGGCCTGGAGACCCAGTACTTC. Its translation: CASSPREGGLETQYF. This rearrangement joins TRBV11-3 to TRBJ2-5, with 7 bases aligning to TRBD1. Germline CDR1 and CDR2: SGHNT and YENEEA. The V gene end was trimmed by 5 bases and the J gene end by 5 bases; junction bases not matched to a gene: 11. This CDR3 region has 15 residues.

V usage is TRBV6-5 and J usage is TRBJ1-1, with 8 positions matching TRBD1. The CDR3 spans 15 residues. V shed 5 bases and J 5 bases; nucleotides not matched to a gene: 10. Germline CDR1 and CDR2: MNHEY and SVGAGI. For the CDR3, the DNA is TGTGCCAGCAGTCAACCCCCGACAGGGGCTACTGAAGCTTTCTTT. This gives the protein CASSQPPTGATEAFF.

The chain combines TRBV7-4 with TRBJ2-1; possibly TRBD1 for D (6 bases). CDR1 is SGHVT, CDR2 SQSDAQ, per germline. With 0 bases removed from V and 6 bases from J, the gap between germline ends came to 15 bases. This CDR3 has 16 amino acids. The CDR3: CASSLARTDLGNEQFF. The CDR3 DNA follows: TGTGCCAGCAGCTTAGCGCGGACAGACCTAGGCAATGAGCAGTTCTTC. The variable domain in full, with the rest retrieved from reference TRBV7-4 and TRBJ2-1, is GAGVSQSPRYKVAKRGRDVALRCDSISGHVTLYWYRQTLGQGSEVLTYSQSDAQRDKSGRPSGRFSAERPERSVSTLKIQRTEQGDSAVYLCASSLARTDLGNEQFFGPGTRLTVL.

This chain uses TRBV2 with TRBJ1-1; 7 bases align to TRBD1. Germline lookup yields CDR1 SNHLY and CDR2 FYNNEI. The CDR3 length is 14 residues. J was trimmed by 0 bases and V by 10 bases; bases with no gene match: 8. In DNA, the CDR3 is TGTGCCACAGGAGGGGACAGAATGAACACTGAAGCTTTCTTT. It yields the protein CATGGDRMNTEAFF. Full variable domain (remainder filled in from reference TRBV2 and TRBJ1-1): EPEVTQTPSHQVTQMGQEVILRCVPISNHLYFYWYRQILGQKVEFLVSFYNNEISEKSEIFDDQFSVERPDGSNFTLKIRSTKLEDSAMYFCATGGDRMNTEAFFGQGTRLTVV.

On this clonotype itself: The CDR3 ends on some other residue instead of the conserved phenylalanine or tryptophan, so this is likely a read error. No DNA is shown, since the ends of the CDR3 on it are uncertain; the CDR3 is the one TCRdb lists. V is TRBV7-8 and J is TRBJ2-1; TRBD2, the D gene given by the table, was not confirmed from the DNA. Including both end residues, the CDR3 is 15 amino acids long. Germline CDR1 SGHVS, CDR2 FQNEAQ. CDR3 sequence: CASSFSGVAYNEQLL.

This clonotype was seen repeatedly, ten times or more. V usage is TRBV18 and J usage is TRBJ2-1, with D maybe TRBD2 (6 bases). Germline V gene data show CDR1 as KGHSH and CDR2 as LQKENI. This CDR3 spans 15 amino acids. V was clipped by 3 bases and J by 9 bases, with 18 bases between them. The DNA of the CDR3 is TGTGCCAGCTCACCTAGCGGTCCCTCGATGGGTGAGCAGTTCTTC. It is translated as CASSPSGPSMGEQFF. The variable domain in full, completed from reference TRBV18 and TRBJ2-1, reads NAGVMQNPRHLVRRRGQEARLRCSPMKGHSHVYWYRQLPEEGLKFMVYLQKENIIDESGMPKERFSAEFPKEGPSILRIQQVVRGDSAAYFCASSPSGPSMGEQFFGPGTRLTVL.

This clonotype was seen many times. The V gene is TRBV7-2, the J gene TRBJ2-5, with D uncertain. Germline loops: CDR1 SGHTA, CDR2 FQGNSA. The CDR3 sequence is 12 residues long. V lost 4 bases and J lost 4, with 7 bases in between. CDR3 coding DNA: TGTGCCAGCAGCTCAGCTGGAGAGACCCAGTACTTC. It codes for CASSSAGETQYF.

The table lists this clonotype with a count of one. Here the CDR3 reads CASSHGGLYNEQFF. The CDR3 DNA sequence: TGCGCCAGCAGCCACGGAGGGCTCTACAATGAGCAGTTCTTC. V is TRBV4-1 and J is TRBJ2-1, with D possibly TRBD2 on 6 matching bases. The CDR3 is 14 residues long. Trimming pared 3 bases from V and 3 bases from J, leaving 9 bases between. The germline V gene encodes CDR1 MGHRA and CDR2 YSYEKL.

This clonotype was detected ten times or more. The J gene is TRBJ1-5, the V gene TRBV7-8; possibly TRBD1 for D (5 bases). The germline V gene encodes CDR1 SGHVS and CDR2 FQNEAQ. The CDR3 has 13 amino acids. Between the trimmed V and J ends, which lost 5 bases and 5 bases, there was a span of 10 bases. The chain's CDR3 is CASSAFRDQPQHF. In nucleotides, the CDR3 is TGTGCCAGCAGCGCGTTCAGGGATCAGCCCCAGCATTTT.

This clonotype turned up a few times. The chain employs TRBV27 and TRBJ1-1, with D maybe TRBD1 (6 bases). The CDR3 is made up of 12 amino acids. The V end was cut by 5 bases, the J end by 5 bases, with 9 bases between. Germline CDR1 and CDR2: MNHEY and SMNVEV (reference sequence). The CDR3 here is CASSTGRTEAFF. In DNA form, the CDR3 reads TGTGCCAGCAGTACAGGGAGGACTGAAGCTTTCTTT.

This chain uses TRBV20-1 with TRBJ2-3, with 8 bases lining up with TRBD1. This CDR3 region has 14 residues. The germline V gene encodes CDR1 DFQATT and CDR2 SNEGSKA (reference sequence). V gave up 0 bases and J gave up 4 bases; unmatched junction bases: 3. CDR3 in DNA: TGCAGTGCTAGAGAAAGACAGGGGTCAGATACGCAGTATTTT. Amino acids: CSARERQGSDTQYF.

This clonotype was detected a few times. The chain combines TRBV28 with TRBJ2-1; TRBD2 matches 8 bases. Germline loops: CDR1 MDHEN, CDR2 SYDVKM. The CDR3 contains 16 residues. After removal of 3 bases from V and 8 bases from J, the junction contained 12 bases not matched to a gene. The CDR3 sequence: CASSFPGSGGRDEQFF. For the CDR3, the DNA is TGTGCCAGCAGTTTCCCGGGGAGCGGGGGTCGGGATGAGCAGTTCTTC.